This T cell receptor beta chain was identified during a study of shared clonotypes between healthy human individuals. The overall study: Each donor's CD4 naive and CD4 memory cells filled three plates apiece, CD8 naive two, and CD8 memory one.

Some clones are missing from TCRdb's copy, which holds only in-frame ones; the method was immunoSEQ multiplex PCR. The sample consists of fewer than 1.8 million clones, 98% of them appearing once. V was trimmed by 4 bases and J by 5 bases, leaving 14 bases between them. The germline CDR1 and CDR2 sequences are KGHSH and LQKENI. The CDR3 has 14 amino acids. CD4+ cells underwent separation, giving CD45RA+ naive and CD45RA-negative memory subsets. This TCR derives from a young man in good health. Source material: naive CD4+ T cells sorted from blood. Regarding subset: CD45RA+ positively selected. The V gene is TRBV18, the J gene TRBJ2-5, with D tentatively TRBD1 (6 bases). CDR3 bases: TGTGCCAGCTCACGTACAGGGACGCGGGAGACCCAGTACTTC. It yields the protein CASSRTGTRETQYF.